This T cell receptor beta chain was found in a study of blood T cells in healthy people across ages. General study findings and limits: The unsorted PBMCs prevented any conclusive comparison of naive versus antigen-experienced cells. Diversity of TCR beta correlated strongly with naive T cell percentage.

A second PCR, run for about 6 to 12 cycles, used a sample-barcoded 5' primer plus a J-beta primer mix. Researchers report that a template-switch adaptor with 12 random nucleotides tagged each cDNA molecule. TCRdb fed the 5' RACE reads into MiXCR, producing one record per CDR3 protein. Of 730,000 or so distinct CDR3 sequences listed, roughly 43% are singletons. The CDR3 loop spans 14 amino acids. Germline lookup yields CDR1 DFQATT and CDR2 SNEGSKA (reference sequence). V was clipped by 0 bases and J by 1 base, with 10 bases between them. Only a few counts were recorded for this clonotype. Its antigen remains unknown.

The chain links TRBV20-1 to TRBJ2-7; D is unclear. This receptor was obtained from an older woman in good health. Sample: blood. CDR3 DNA: TGCAGTGCTAGAGATCTGGTCGTTTCCTACGAGCAGTACTTC. It yields the protein CSARDLVVSYEQYF.